The rows below give T cell receptor beta chains drawn from one sample of a study of OX40 agonist ivuxolimab in advanced cancers. Sequencing was performed with immunoSEQ multiplex PCR; in TCRdb, only in-frame clones are kept and a portion is missing. The table records more than 55,000 clones, approximately 82% of them present only once. The sample was CD4+ or CD8+ T cells sorted from blood, taken in a trial of the OX40 agonist ivuxolimab. The receptor source for this set is an adult with an advanced solid tumor such as melanoma, head and neck, liver or kidney cancer. Each CDR3 is given with its conserved first and last residue. A D gene is named only where the DNA matches it firmly. Size values are once, few and many counts, or a class for expanded clones, and some rows have none.

J gene | V gene | clone size | D gene | CDR3 protein | CDR3 DNA
TRBJ1-5 | TRBV2 | - | TRBD1 | CASSKRMGRGVGNQPQHF | TGTGCCAGCAGTAAAAGGATGGGCAGGGGGGTCGGCAATCAGCCCCAGCATTTT
TRBJ1-2 | TRBV29-1 | - | TRBD1 | CSVDKTGGGYTF | TGCAGCGTTGATAAAACAGGGGGCGGCTACACCTTC
TRBJ1-4 | TRBV27 | - | TRBD1 | CASSLQGADEKLFF | TGTGCCAGCAGTTTACAGGGGGCGGATGAAAAACTGTTTTTT
TRBJ1-3 | TRBV9 | - | TRBD1 | CASSGEGQGRGNTIYF | TGTGCCAGCAGCGGGGAGGGACAGGGGAGAGGAAACACCATATATTTT
TRBJ2-7 | TRBV2 | few | TRBD2 | CASNLAGGFYEQYF | TGTGCCAGCAACCTAGCGGGGGGCTTCTACGAGCAGTACTTC
TRBJ2-1 | TRBV29-1 | few | TRBD2 | CSVAGAGVGNEQFF | TGCAGCGTTGCTGGAGCGGGAGTAGGCAATGAGCAGTTCTTC
TRBJ2-1 | TRBV5-4 | - | TRBD2 | CASSLGLAGAYNEQFF | TGTGCCAGCAGCTTAGGTCTAGCGGGAGCCTACAATGAGCAGTTCTTC
TRBJ2-7 | TRBV10-3 | - | - | CANSTYEQYF | TGTGCCAACTCGACCTACGAGCAGTACTTC
TRBJ1-4 | TRBV7-2 | - | - | CASSREGGSVTNEKLFF | TGTGCCAGCAGTCGAGAGGGGGGTTCAGTCACTAATGAAAAACTGTTTTTT
TRBJ1-1 | TRBV5-1 | - | - | CASSLGSVNTEAFF | TGCGCCAGCAGCTTGGGGTCGGTGAACACTGAAGCTTTCTTT
TRBJ2-3 | TRBV30 | - | TRBD2 | CAWSGVGGPRDTQYF | TGTGCCTGGAGTGGAGTGGGAGGGCCCAGGGATACGCAGTATTTT
TRBJ2-7 | TRBV6-5 | - | - | CASSLEGYSYEQYF | TGTGCCAGCAGTCTGGAAGGGTACTCCTACGAGCAGTACTTC
TRBJ1-1 | TRBV7-9 | - | - | CASSSQGGPIFNTEAFF | TGTGCCAGCAGCTCCCAAGGGGGACCTATTTTCAACACTGAAGCTTTCTTT
TRBJ1-1 | TRBV28 | - | - | CASSSNGAGNTEAFF | TGTGCCAGCAGTTCTAATGGGGCTGGGAACACTGAAGCTTTCTTT
TRBJ2-2 | TRBV7-2 | - | - | CASSLGGGAVTGELFF | TGTGCCAGCAGCCTCGGAGGGGGGGCCGTCACCGGGGAGCTGTTTTTT
TRBJ1-4 | TRBV28 | - | TRBD1 | CASSLAGQYNEKLFF | TGTGCCAGCAGTTTAGCGGGACAGTATAATGAAAAACTGTTTTTT
TRBJ1-5 | TRBV27 | - | - | CASSYRAFAGGNQPQHF | TGTGCCAGCAGTTATAGGGCATTTGCAGGGGGCAATCAGCCCCAGCATTTT
TRBJ2-5 | TRBV9 | - | - | CASSLGRGGPETQYF | TGTGCCAGCAGTTTAGGCAGGGGGGGGCCAGAGACCCAGTACTTC
TRBJ2-7 | TRBV6-5 | medium-sized | TRBD2 | CASSSGLAGGVGEQYF | TGTGCCAGCAGTTCAGGACTAGCGGGGGGAGTTGGCGAGCAGTACTTC
TRBJ2-7 | TRBV28 | few | - | CASSREGYEQYF | TGTGCCAGCAGCCGGGAAGGCTACGAGCAGTACTTC
TRBJ1-5 | TRBV28 | - | TRBD1 | CASTPTGARNQPQHF | TGTGCCAGCACCCCGACAGGGGCTCGGAATCAGCCCCAGCATTTT
TRBJ1-6 | TRBV6-5 | - | TRBD1 | CASSYSGTGAPLHF | TGTGCCAGCAGTTACTCGGGGACAGGGGCGCCCCTCCACTTT
TRBJ2-2 | TRBV10-1 | - | - | CASSEGGYTGELFF | TGCGCCAGCAGCGAAGGAGGGTACACCGGGGAGCTGTTTTTT
TRBJ1-2 | TRBV6-5 | - | - | CASSYSGLTGGYTF | TGTGCCAGCAGTTACTCCGGCCTGACGGGAGGCTACACCTTC
TRBJ1-4 | TRBV5-5 | - | TRBD1 | CASTRTGGNEKLFF | TGTGCCAGCACCAGGACAGGTGGGAATGAAAAACTGTTTTTT
TRBJ1-4 | TRBV6-5 | - | TRBD1 | CASRLTRGQEKLFF | TGTGCCAGCAGACTAACCAGGGGGCAAGAAAAACTGTTTTTT
TRBJ1-4 | TRBV6-5 | - | - | CASTNPGREKLFF | TGTGCCAGCACCAACCCGGGGAGGGAAAAACTGTTTTTT
TRBJ2-2 | TRBV10-1 | - | TRBD1 | CASRPGQGGTGELFF | TGCGCCAGCAGGCCGGGACAGGGAGGCACCGGGGAGCTGTTTTTT
TRBJ1-5 | TRBV6-6 | - | TRBD1 | CASSLRDSQQPQHF | TGTGCCAGCAGTCTTCGGGACAGCCAACAGCCCCAGCATTTT
TRBJ1-5 | TRBV6-1 | - | - | CASSVGGWSNQPQHF | TGTGCCAGCAGTGTTGGGGGTTGGAGCAATCAGCCCCAGCATTTT
TRBJ2-5 | TRBV29-1 | few | - | CSVGDNQETQYF | TGCAGCGTTGGCGACAACCAAGAGACCCAGTACTTC
TRBJ1-1 | TRBV5-1 | - | - | CASSLAAREGSEAFF | TGCGCCAGCAGCTTGGCTGCCAGGGAGGGGTCTGAAGCTTTCTTT
TRBJ2-1 | TRBV7-3 | - | - | CASSSPGAVYNEQFF | TGTGCCAGCAGTAGTCCCGGGGCTGTATACAATGAGCAGTTCTTC
TRBJ2-7 | TRBV6-5 | - | - | CASSENPDSYEQYF | TGTGCCAGCAGTGAAAATCCGGACTCCTACGAGCAGTACTTC
TRBJ2-1 | TRBV27 | - | - | CASHLDHRSYNEQFF | TGTGCCAGTCATTTGGACCACCGTAGTTACAATGAGCAGTTCTTC
TRBJ1-4 | TRBV4-3 | - | - | CASSPTGNPNEKLFF | TGCGCCAGCAGCCCCACCGGGAACCCTAATGAAAAACTGTTTTTT
TRBJ1-1 | TRBV5-1 | - | - | CASSSLLNTEAFF | TGCGCCAGCAGCTCATTATTGAACACTGAAGCTTTCTTT
TRBJ1-1 | TRBV15 | - | TRBD1 | CATSSLTGDPEAFF | TGTGCCACCAGCAGTTTAACAGGGGACCCTGAAGCTTTCTTT
TRBJ1-2 | TRBV5-6 | few | - | CASSRGLVYGYTF | TGTGCCAGCAGCCGGGGACTTGTCTATGGCTACACCTTC
TRBJ2-7 | TRBV10-2 | - | TRBD1 | CASSESDRASYEQYF | TGCGCCAGCAGTGAGTCCGACAGGGCATCCTACGAGCAGTACTTC
TRBJ1-5 | TRBV6-4 | - | - | CASRSRVSNQPQHF | TGTGCCAGCAGGTCCAGGGTTAGCAATCAGCCCCAGCATTTT